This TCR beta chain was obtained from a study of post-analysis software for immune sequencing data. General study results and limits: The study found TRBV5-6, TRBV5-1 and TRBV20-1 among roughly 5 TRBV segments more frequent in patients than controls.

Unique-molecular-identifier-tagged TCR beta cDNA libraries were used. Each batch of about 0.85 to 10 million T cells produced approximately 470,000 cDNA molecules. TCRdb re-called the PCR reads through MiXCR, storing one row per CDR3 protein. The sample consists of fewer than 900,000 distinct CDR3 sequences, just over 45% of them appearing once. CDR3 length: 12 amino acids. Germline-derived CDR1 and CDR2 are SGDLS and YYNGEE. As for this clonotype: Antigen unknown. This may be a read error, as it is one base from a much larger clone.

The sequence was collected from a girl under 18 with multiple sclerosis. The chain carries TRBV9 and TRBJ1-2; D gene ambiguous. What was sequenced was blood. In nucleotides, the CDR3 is TGTGCCAGCACCCGGAATAACTGTGGCTACACCTTC. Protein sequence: CASTRNNCGYTF.